The 10 T cell receptor beta chains reported below all come from one sample, sequenced in a study of shared clonotypes between healthy human individuals (TCRdb year 2020). Libraries were made using the immunoSEQ multiplex PCR assay. TCRdb provides this immuneACCESS table in a form limited to in-frame rearrangements. Some clones are lacking; in checked studies, under half of them reflect an unresolved V gene, and why the rest are absent is not known. The sample table contains about 650,000 clones; only one count was recorded for nearly 97% of them. The top ten clonotypes cover 0.09% to 0.13% of the sample. CD8 naive samples were CD45RO-negative cells positively selected for CCR7, giving a CD45RA+CCR7+ population that excluded TemRA cells. The sequencing sample was made of naive CD8+ T cells sorted from blood. The cell subset or site label of this sample denotes: CD45RA+CCR7+. The receptor set was obtained from a woman younger than 45 in good health.

The chain joins TRBV28 to TRBJ2-3; TRBD2 matches at 8 bases. CDR3 length equals 15 residues. V shed 6 bases and J 2 bases; nucleotides not matched to a gene: 7. The V gene's germline CDR1 is MDHEN and CDR2 SYDVKM. The chain's CDR3 is CASSVLAENTDTQYF. The CDR3 nucleotides are TGTGCCAGCAGCGTACTAGCGGAAAACACAGATACGCAGTATTTT.

This sequence joins TRBV15 and TRBJ1-1; no reliable D call. V lost 3 bases, J lost 4 bases, and 6 bases lay in between. The CDR3 consists of 12 residues. Germline-derived CDR1 and CDR2 are LNHNV and YYDKDF (reference sequence). CDR3 protein: CATSSHRTEAFF. DNA for the CDR3: TGTGCCACCAGCAGTCATCGCACTGAAGCTTTCTTT.

The CDR3 is CASSQEGNTGANVLTF. The CDR3 DNA is TGTGCCAGCAGCCAAGAAGGCAATACTGGGGCCAACGTCCTGACTTTC. The chain recombines TRBV4-2 with TRBJ2-6; unclear D gene. V was pared by 0 bases and J by 2 bases, with 8 bases between. CDR3 length: 16 amino acids. CDR1 and CDR2 (germline): LGHNA, YNFKEQ.

This chain uses TRBV28 with TRBJ2-2; 10 bases agree with TRBD2. The junction had 3 bases not matched to a gene; V was cut back by 3 bases and J by 5 bases. The CDR3 loop spans 15 amino acids. Germline V gene lookup returns CDR1 MDHEN and CDR2 SYDVKM. CDR3 in amino acids: CASSFSLAGTGELFF. CDR3 DNA sequence: TGTGCCAGCAGTTTTTCACTAGCGGGAACCGGGGAGCTGTTTTTT.

CDR3 coding DNA: TGTGCCATCAGTGAATCCGGGGCTGAGCAGTTCTTC. It yields the protein CAISESGAEQFF. V usage is TRBV10-3 and J usage is TRBJ2-1; D is possibly TRBD1 or TRBD2 (5 bases each). V dropped 3 bases and J dropped 9 bases, with 9 bases sitting between them. CDR1 and CDR2 (germline): ENHRY, SYGVKD. This CDR3 region has 12 residues.

V usage is TRBV15 and J usage is TRBJ2-3, with 9 bases matching TRBD1. The junction had 20 bases not matched to a gene; V was cut back by 4 bases and J by 0 bases. Per germline, CDR1 LNHNV and CDR2 YYDKDF (reference sequence). This CDR3 has 21 residues. This CDR3 reads CATSTGDRDYTGVVSTDTQYF. DNA of the CDR3: TGTGCCACCAGCACCGGGGACAGGGATTATACGGGAGTGGTTAGCACAGATACGCAGTATTTT.

The chain has TRBV15 and TRBJ1-1; unclear D gene. The germline V gene encodes CDR1 LNHNV and CDR2 YYDKDF (reference sequence). V lost 5 bases, J lost 7 bases, and 8 bases lay in between. The CDR3 totals 11 residues. CDR3 bases: TGTGCCACCAGCGGATACAGTGAAGCTTTCTTT. It encodes CATSGYSEAFF.

This chain connects TRBV9 to TRBJ2-3; perhaps TRBD1 as D (5 bases). The ends were cut back, 0 bases at V and 0 bases at J, with 17 bases in the middle. Germline V CDR1 and CDR2: SGDLS, YYNGEE. This CDR3 is built from 18 residues. The CDR3 here is CASSVDWVQGTSTDTQYF. CDR3 DNA: TGTGCCAGCAGCGTAGATTGGGTGCAGGGAACAAGCACAGATACGCAGTATTTT.

This clone occurred once. This chain joins TRBV19 and TRBJ1-3, with 7 bases fitting TRBD1. Trimming cost V 9 bases and J 0 bases; bases outside gene matches: 8. Per the germline V gene, CDR1 is LNHDA and CDR2 is SQIVND (reference sequence). The CDR3 spans 15 residues. The CDR3 protein is CASKTTGPSGNTIYF. The DNA for the CDR3 is TGTGCCAGCAAGACGACAGGGCCCTCTGGAAACACCATATATTTT.

Concerning this clone: The identical CDR3 is also encoded by other nucleotide sequences in the sample. The rearrangement joins TRBV7-6 to TRBJ2-7; no reliable D call. Looked up from germline, CDR1 is SGHVS and CDR2 is FNYEAQ. The CDR3 contains 13 residues. Trimming removed 1 base from V and 4 bases from J, with 8 bases in between. The CDR3 nucleotides are TGTGCCAGCAGCTTAGAGGCGGCTTACGAGCAGTACTTC. Residues: CASSLEAAYEQYF.